Included here is one T cell receptor (beta chain) sequence, with context. Its antigen is unknown. V lost 4 bases and J lost 0; bases outside the gene matches: 8. Germline CDR1 SGHNT, CDR2 YYREEE (reference sequence). The CDR3 is 17 amino acids. In the PCR, 60 Vbeta and 13 Jbeta primers were used. Libraries were prepared by immunoSEQ multiplex PCR; TCRdb keeps only in-frame clonotypes and omits some of them. Among 35,000 to 45,000 clones listed, under 60% were seen once. This entry belongs to a study of cytomegalovirus exposure and HLA in healthy donors. Study-level background: Unique TCRs numbering roughly 85 million, obtained from HLA-typed donors, made up an early data release.

Study conclusions and caveats: In a later analysis, a missense DCLRE1C variant was linked to TCR beta V- and J-gene trimming.

The specimen sequenced was PBMCs. V usage is TRBV5-4 and J usage is TRBJ2-3; 10 bases map to TRBD2. The TCR was taken from a man aged 60-69 years in good health and CMV-seronegative. CDR3 DNA: TGTGCCAGCAGCCGTGATGGACTAGCGGCTAGCACAGATACGCAGTATTTT. This sequence encodes CASSRDGLAASTDTQYF.